These T cell receptor beta chains were read from a single sample in a study of beta chain features in type 1 diabetes. TCRdb's table, derived via immunoSEQ multiplex PCR, lists solely in-frame clones and lacks some. This table holds over 300,000 clones, 8% found once. The sequencing sample was made of central memory CD4+ T cells from blood. All receptors come from a woman between 18 and 29 years old in good health. Each CDR3 is given with its conserved first and last residue.

V gene	CDR3 length	J gene	CDR3 protein
TRBV7-2	14	TRBJ2-1	CASSLDRDQILQFF
TRBV4-2	15	TRBJ2-1	CASSQEQGGYNEQFF
TRBV6-6	14	TRBJ2-5	CASSRQVRVETQYF
TRBV28	17	TRBJ2-1	CASTSSGSVSSYNEQFF
TRBV29-1	13	TRBJ2-7	CSVSFGYSYEQYF
TRBV2	12	TRBJ1-4	CASVLFNEKLFF
TRBV6-6	14	TRBJ1-4	CATTSGDISEKLFF
TRBV25-1	12	TRBJ2-5	CASSDFQETQYF
TRBV5-4	15	TRBJ2-7	CASSTRLAGPYEQYF
TRBV5-8	16	TRBJ1-5	CASSLWWGRQDQPQHF
TRBV7-8	17	TRBJ1-5	CASSLGPRGNSNQPQHF
TRBV5-4	14	TRBJ2-1	CASSRGLAYNEQFF
TRBV5-6	14	TRBJ1-5	CASSLGGMIQPQHF
TRBV5-1	15	TRBJ2-2	CASRPQPLETGELFF
TRBV2	13	TRBJ1-2	CASSETGEYGYTF